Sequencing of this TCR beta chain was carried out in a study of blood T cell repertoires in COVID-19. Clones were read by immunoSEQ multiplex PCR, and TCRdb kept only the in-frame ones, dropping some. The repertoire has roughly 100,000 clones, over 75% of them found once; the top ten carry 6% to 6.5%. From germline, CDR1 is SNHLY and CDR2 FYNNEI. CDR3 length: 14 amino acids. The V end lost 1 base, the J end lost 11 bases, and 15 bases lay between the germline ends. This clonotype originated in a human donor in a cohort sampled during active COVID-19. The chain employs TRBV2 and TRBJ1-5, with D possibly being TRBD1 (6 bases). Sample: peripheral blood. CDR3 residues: CASSEGPGDASQHF. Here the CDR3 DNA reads TGTGCCAGCAGTGAAGGGCCAGGGGATGCGTCCCAGCATTTT.